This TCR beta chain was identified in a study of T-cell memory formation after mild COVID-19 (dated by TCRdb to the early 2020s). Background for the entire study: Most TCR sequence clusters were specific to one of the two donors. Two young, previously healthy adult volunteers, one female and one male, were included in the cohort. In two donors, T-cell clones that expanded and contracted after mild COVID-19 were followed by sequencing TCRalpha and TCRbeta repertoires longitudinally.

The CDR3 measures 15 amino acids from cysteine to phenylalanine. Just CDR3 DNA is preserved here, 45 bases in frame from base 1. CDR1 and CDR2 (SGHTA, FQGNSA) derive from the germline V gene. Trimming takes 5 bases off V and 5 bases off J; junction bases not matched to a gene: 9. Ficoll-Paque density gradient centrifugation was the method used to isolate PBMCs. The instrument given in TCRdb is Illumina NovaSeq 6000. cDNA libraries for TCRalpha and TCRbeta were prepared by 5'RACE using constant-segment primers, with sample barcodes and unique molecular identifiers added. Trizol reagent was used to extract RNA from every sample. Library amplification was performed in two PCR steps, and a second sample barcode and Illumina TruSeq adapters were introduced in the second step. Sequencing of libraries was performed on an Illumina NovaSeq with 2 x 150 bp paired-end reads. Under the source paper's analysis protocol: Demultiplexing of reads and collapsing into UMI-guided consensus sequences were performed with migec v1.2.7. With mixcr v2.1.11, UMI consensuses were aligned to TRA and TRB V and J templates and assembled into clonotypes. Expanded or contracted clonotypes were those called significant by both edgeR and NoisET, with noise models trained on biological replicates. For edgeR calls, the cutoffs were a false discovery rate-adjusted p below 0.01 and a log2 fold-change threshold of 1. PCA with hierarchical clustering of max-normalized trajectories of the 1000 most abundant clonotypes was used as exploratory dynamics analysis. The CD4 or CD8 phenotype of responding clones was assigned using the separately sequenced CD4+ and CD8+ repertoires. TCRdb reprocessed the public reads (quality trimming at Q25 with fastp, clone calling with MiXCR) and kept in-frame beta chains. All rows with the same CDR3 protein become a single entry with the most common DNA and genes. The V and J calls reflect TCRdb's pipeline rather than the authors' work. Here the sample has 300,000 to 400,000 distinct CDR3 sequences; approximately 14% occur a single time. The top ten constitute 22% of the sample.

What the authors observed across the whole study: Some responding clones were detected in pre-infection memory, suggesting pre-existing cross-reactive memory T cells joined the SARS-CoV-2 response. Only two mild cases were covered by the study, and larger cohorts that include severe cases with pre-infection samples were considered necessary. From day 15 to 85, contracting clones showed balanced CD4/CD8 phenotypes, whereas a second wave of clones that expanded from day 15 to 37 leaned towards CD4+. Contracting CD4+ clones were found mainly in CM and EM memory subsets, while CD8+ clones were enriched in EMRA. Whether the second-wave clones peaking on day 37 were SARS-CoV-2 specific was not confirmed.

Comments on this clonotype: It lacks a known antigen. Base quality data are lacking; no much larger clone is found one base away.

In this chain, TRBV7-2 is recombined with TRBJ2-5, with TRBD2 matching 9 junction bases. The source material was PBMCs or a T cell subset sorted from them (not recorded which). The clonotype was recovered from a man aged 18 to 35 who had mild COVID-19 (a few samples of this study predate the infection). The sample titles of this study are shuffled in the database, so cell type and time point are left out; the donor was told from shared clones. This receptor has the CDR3 CASSVRGGQRETQYF. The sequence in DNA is TGTGCCAGCAGCGTGCGGGGGGGCCAACGGGAGACCCAGTACTTC.